The 22 T cell receptor beta chains in this list originate from one sample, sequenced in a study of graft-versus-host responses after intestinal transplantation. Repertoires were generated with immunoSEQ multiplex PCR, while TCRdb's copy carries only in-frame clones and drops some. Among roughly 60,000 clones listed, approximately 89% were seen once. Specimen: PBMCs, collected around 120 days after intestinal transplantation. Receptors originate from a human patient who received an intestinal transplant, so some T cells may come from the graft donor.

This chain joins TRBV11-1 and TRBJ2-2, with a weak D call TRBD1 (6 bases). The V end was cut by 10 bases, the J end by 6 bases, with 12 bases between. CDR3 length: 12 amino acids. Germline CDR1 and CDR2: SGHAT and FQDESV (reference sequence). The CDR3 protein is CATEGGPGELFF. The CDR3, as DNA: TGTGCCACTGAAGGGGGTCCCGGGGAGCTGTTTTTT.

J is TRBJ1-1 and V is TRBV29-1; unclear D gene. Trimming stripped 0 bases from V and 0 bases from J, with 5 bases between. Per germline, CDR1 SQVTM and CDR2 ANQGSEA. The CDR3 consists of 13 residues. The CDR3 is CSVEDHVNTEAFF. The CDR3 nucleotides are TGCAGCGTTGAAGATCACGTGAACACTGAAGCTTTCTTT. The entire variable domain, with the rest obtained from reference TRBV29-1 and TRBJ1-1, is as follows: SAVISQKPSRDICQRGTSLTIQCQVDSQVTMMFWYRQQPGQSLTLIATANQGSEATYESGFVIDKFPISRPNLTFSTLTVSNMSPEDSSIYLCSVEDHVNTEAFFGQGTRLTVV.

Points on this clone: An end of the junction differs from the germline gene, which may be a read error. The chain combines TRBV2 with TRBJ2-5; D not certain. The CDR3 contains 14 residues. The V gene's germline CDR1 is SNHLY and CDR2 FYNNEI. The CDR3, as DNA: TGTGCCAGCAGGGAAGACAAAGGTCAAGAGACCCAGTACTTC. Translating gives CASREDKGQETQYF.

This chain uses TRBV5-8 with TRBJ2-5; 14 bases match TRBD2. After removal of 3 bases from V and 5 bases from J, the junction contained 6 bases not matched to a gene. The CDR3 sequence is 16 residues long. The germline V gene has CDR1 SGHTS and CDR2 YDEGEE. CDR3 residues: CASSSGLAGGEETQYF. The CDR3 bases are TGTGCCAGCAGCTCCGGACTAGCGGGAGGTGAGGAGACCCAGTACTTC.

This chain joins TRBV28 and TRBJ2-1; unclear D gene. Germline CDR1 reads MDHEN; CDR2 reads SYDVKM. There are 14 residues in the CDR3. V shed 2 bases and J shed 2 bases, with 7 bases lying between them. The CDR3 is CASSLNSPYNEQFF. The CDR3 region has the DNA TGTGCCAGCAGTTTAAACTCACCCTACAATGAGCAGTTCTTC.

This chain joins TRBV7-8 and TRBJ1-1; TRBD1 aligns across 7 bases. The CDR3 is made up of 16 amino acids. Germline V gene data show CDR1 as SGHVS and CDR2 as FQNEAQ. Germline trimming cut 3 bases from V and 1 base from J; bases unmatched to any gene: 8. The CDR3 here is CASSFFPGQTNTEAFF. The CDR3 DNA follows: TGTGCCAGCAGCTTTTTCCCGGGACAGACGAACACTGAAGCTTTCTTT.

The chain carries TRBV25-1 and TRBJ2-3; D uncertain. The CDR3 totals 10 residues. Trimming shortened V by 10 bases and J by 0 bases, and 2 bases separated the two germline ends. The germline CDR1 and CDR2 sequences are MGHDK and SYGVNS. CDR3 in DNA: TGTGCCACAAGCACAGATACGCAGTATTTT. This translates into CATSTDTQYF.

This clone was recorded only once. The genes are TRBV20-1 and TRBJ2-1; D not resolved. Trimming cost V 6 bases and J 4 bases, with 7 bases left between them. Germline CDR1 and CDR2: DFQATT and SNEGSKA (reference sequence). The CDR3 has 11 residues. The CDR3 here is CSADWYNEQFF. In DNA form, the CDR3 reads TGCAGTGCCGACTGGTACAATGAGCAGTTCTTC.

The chain joins TRBV16 to TRBJ1-1; 8 bases agree with TRBD1. Germline loops: CDR1 KGHSY, CDR2 FQNENV. This CDR3 comprises 13 residues. V lost 5 bases and J lost 1; bases outside the gene matches: 0. The CDR3 nucleotides read TGTGCCAGCAGCGACAGGGGGAACACTGAAGCTTTCTTT. Its translation: CASSDRGNTEAFF.

This chain uses TRBV9 with TRBJ2-1; 9 positions match TRBD1. There are 15 residues in the CDR3. Germline loops: CDR1 SGDLS, CDR2 YYNGEE. The J segment lost 7 bases and the V segment lost 0 bases, leaving 5 bases of the junction unmatched. CDR3 amino acids: CASSVVGQGENEQFF. The CDR3 coding sequence is TGTGCCAGCAGCGTAGTGGGACAGGGCGAGAATGAGCAGTTCTTC. Full variable domain (missing parts from reference TRBV9 and TRBJ2-1): DSGVTQTPKHLITATGQRVTLRCSPRSGDLSVYWYQQSLDQGLQFLIQYYNGEERAKGNILERFSAQQFPDLHSELNLSSLELGDSALYFCASSVVGQGENEQFFGPGTRLTVL.

This clone was recorded only once. This chain's CDR3 is CASSQDLQEAYEQYF. The CDR3 DNA follows: TGCGCCAGCAGCCAAGATCTACAGGAGGCTTACGAGCAGTACTTC. V gene TRBV4-1 combines with J gene TRBJ2-7; D tentatively fits TRBD1 or TRBD2 (5 bases each). Germline values: CDR1 MGHRA, CDR2 YSYEKL. This CDR3 spans 15 amino acids. V lost 0 bases and J 4 bases, leaving 13 bases between the germline ends.

This chain joins TRBV28 and TRBJ1-2, with D unresolved. Deletions cut 5 bases from V and 4 bases from J, with 14 bases between. This CDR3 has 14 residues. Per the germline V gene, CDR1 is MDHEN and CDR2 is SYDVKM. The DNA for the CDR3 is TGTGCCAGCAGTGTAGGTGAGGGTACCTATGGCTACACCTTC. Translated: CASSVGEGTYGYTF.

V is TRBV5-1 and J is TRBJ1-1; D call uncertain. The CDR3 has 14 residues. Per germline, CDR1 SGHRS and CDR2 YFSETQ. Trimming pared 4 bases from V and 1 base from J, leaving 11 bases between. The CDR3: CASSATGWNTEAFF. The DNA for the CDR3 is TGCGCCAGCAGCGCGACGGGTTGGAACACTGAAGCTTTCTTT.

The chain is built from TRBV19 and TRBJ1-5, with D perhaps matching TRBD1 (5 bases). The V end was cut by 6 bases, the J end by 3 bases, with 9 bases between. Germline CDR1 and CDR2: LNHDA and SQIVND (reference sequence). The CDR3 has 13 amino acids. CDR3 in amino acids: CASSLGANQPQHF. CDR3 nucleotides: TGTGCCAGTAGCCTCGGGGCCAATCAGCCCCAGCATTTT.

The chain uses TRBV5-1 and TRBJ2-5; 15 bases line up with TRBD2. CDR1 and CDR2 from the germline V gene are SGHRS and YFSETQ. The CDR3 runs to 18 residues. J gave up 5 bases and V 0 bases, and 8 bases lay outside the gene matches. In nucleotides, the CDR3 is TGCGCCAGCAGCTTGGGGACTAGCGGGGGGGCCAACATGGAGACCCAGTACTTC. Protein: CASSLGTSGGANMETQYF.

This clone was recorded once. CDR3 loop: CASSIDMEGRRSPLHF. The CDR3 DNA reads TGTGCCAGTAGTATTGACATGGAGGGCCGGCGGTCACCCCTCCACTTT. J is TRBJ1-6 and V is TRBV19, with D uncertain. Germline V CDR1 and CDR2: LNHDA, SQIVND (reference sequence). The V end lost 3 bases, the J end lost 10 bases, and 19 bases lay between the germline ends. The CDR3 contains 16 residues.

The genes are TRBV13 and TRBJ2-5, with D perhaps assigned TRBD1 or TRBD2 (5 bases each). V lost 10 bases and J 2 bases, leaving 14 bases between the germline ends. From germline, CDR1 is PRHDT and CDR2 FYEKMQ (reference sequence). The CDR3 runs 13 residues. The CDR3: CATTGLAQETQYF. For the CDR3, the DNA is TGTGCCACCACGGGGCTAGCACAAGAGACCCAGTACTTC.

This clone was counted only a few times. This rearrangement joins TRBV19 to TRBJ1-1; TRBD1 is a possible D gene (6 bases). This CDR3 region has 17 residues. Trimming removed 5 bases from V and 3 bases from J, with 22 bases in between. In germline, CDR1 is LNHDA, CDR2 SQIVND (reference sequence). This CDR3 reads CASSQPPSRGPYTEAFF. The CDR3 DNA reads as TGTGCCAGTAGTCAACCCCCCTCACGGGGGCCCTACACTGAAGCTTTCTTT.

This clone was detected only once. The chain carries TRBV18 and TRBJ2-7; D remains ambiguous. Germline assignment: CDR1 KGHSH and CDR2 LQKENI. The CDR3 sequence is 14 residues long. With 0 bases removed from V and 2 bases from J, the gap between germline ends came to 8 bases. The CDR3 region has the DNA TGTGCCAGCTCACCACCGTCCGGCACCTACGAGCAGTACTTC. Protein: CASSPPSGTYEQYF.

This chain links TRBV4-2 with TRBJ1-1; TRBD1 aligns across 7 bases. With 0 bases clipped from V and 8 bases from J, the junction kept 6 bases outside the gene matches. Germline CDR1 reads LGHNA; CDR2 reads YNFKEQ. This CDR3 has 14 residues. The CDR3 loop is CASSQDIQGQEAFF. The CDR3 DNA sequence: TGTGCCAGCAGCCAAGATATACAGGGACAGGAAGCTTTCTTT.

V is TRBV18 and J is TRBJ2-1, with TRBD2 matching 8 bases. Germline V lookup: CDR1 KGHSH, CDR2 LQKENI. Unmatched junction bases numbered 9, after V lost 0 bases and J lost 8 bases. The CDR3 is 16 residues long. The CDR3 coding sequence is TGTGCCAGCTCACCACCGAGTCTAGCGGGTACTGATGAGCAGTTCTTC. This codes for CASSPPSLAGTDEQFF. Together with reference TRBV18 and TRBJ2-1, the CDR3 gives the full variable domain: NAGVMQNPRHLVRRRGQEARLRCSPMKGHSHVYWYRQLPEEGLKFMVYLQKENIIDESGMPKERFSAEFPKEGPSILRIQQVVRGDSAAYFCASSPPSLAGTDEQFFGPGTRLTVL.

This clone was found once. The chain couples TRBV19 to TRBJ2-2, with D tentatively TRBD1 (5 bases). V dropped 3 bases and J dropped 4 bases, with 9 bases sitting between them. The CDR3 consists of 14 residues. Germline CDR1 and CDR2: LNHDA and SQIVND (reference sequence). The CDR3 DNA is TGTGCCAGTAGTATCCGACAGTCCACCGGGGAGCTGTTTTTT. It specifies CASSIRQSTGELFF.